Sequencing of this T cell receptor beta chain was carried out in a study of vaccination and CD4 T cells after COVID-19. A note on this clonotype: Its antigen remains unknown.

At the Johns Hopkins FTIC core, DNA taken from cultured CD4+ T cells was sequenced by way of the Oncomine TCR Beta short-read assay. TCRdb called the PCR reads again in MiXCR, with one record for every CDR3 protein. The sample has around 7,100 distinct CDR3 sequences, approximately 70% seen once; the top ten hold around 15%. Treatment defined: approximately 9-day PBMC culture with coronavirus spike peptide pools or control peptides (ViraFEST assay). Germline V gene data show CDR1 as MDHEN and CDR2 as SYDVKM. The CDR3 has 15 amino acids. Trimming removed 4 bases at V and 0 bases at J, with 12 bases between.

This TCR came from a human donor who had recovered from COVID-19. The sample taken for sequencing was CD4+ T cells from blood, cultured in vitro. This rearrangement joins TRBV28 to TRBJ1-2; maybe TRBD1 (6 bases). The CDR3 loop is CASSSWTATNYGYTF. The CDR3 nucleotides are TGTGCCAGCAGTTCCTGGACAGCCACTAACTATGGCTACACCTTC.